The clone carrying this T cell receptor (beta chain) was counted a single time. Some clones are missing from TCRdb's copy, which holds only in-frame ones; the method was immunoSEQ multiplex PCR. The sample gives about 100,000 clones, about 89% of which show up once; around 7% is in the top ten. This specimen belongs to a study of PD-1 blockade in classical Hodgkin lymphoma. Each patient relapsed following autologous stem cell transplantation, and prior brentuximab vedotin exposure differed. V shed 3 bases and J shed 0 bases, with 12 bases lying between them. Germline V gene sequence: CDR1 LNHDA, CDR2 SQIVND (reference sequence). The CDR3 contains 15 residues.

Specimen: peripheral blood mononuclear cells (PBMCs), collected before the second cycle of nivolumab. The chain joins TRBV19 to TRBJ2-7, with D unclear. The origin of this receptor is a human donor with classical Hodgkin lymphoma. CDR3 sequence: CASSISAASSYEQYF. CDR3 in DNA: TGTGCCAGTAGTATCTCTGCGGCAAGCTCCTACGAGCAGTACTTC.